This T cell receptor beta chain was captured by sequencing in a study of CD8+CD57+ T cells in acquired aplastic anemia. This clonotype appeared many times. Antigen unknown. Selection for sequencing was limited to patients who had shown CD8+CD57+ cell expansion by flow cytometry. The ends were cut back, 1 base at V and 5 bases at J, with 12 bases in the middle. The germline V gene has CDR1 DFQATT and CDR2 SNEGSKA (reference sequence). CDR3 length: 15 residues. TCR beta VDJ combinations and CDR3 sequences were profiled from genomic DNA. TCRdb reprocessed the reads with MiXCR, giving one entry per CDR3 protein. The sample shows approximately 200,000 distinct CDR3 sequences, around 50% of them seen only once. Notes on the study in general: Both patients and controls carried the same twenty-nine CD8+ CDR3 sequences.

The V gene is TRBV20-1, the J gene TRBJ1-6, with TRBD1 as a possible D gene (5 bases). Sequences were obtained from sorted CD4+, CD8+, or CD8+CD57+ T cells (not recorded which) from PBMCs. The sequence was collected from a human donor with aplastic anemia. The CDR3 sequence: CSARVPQGDNSPLHF. In DNA, the CDR3 is TGCAGTGCTAGAGTCCCCCAGGGAGATAATTCACCCCTCCACTTT.